This T cell receptor beta chain was sequenced during a study of graft-versus-host responses after intestinal transplantation. Study details: For two to four years after anti-thymocyte globulin induction, all recipients took tacrolimus and steroids. Whole-study findings and limits: Among circulating GvH clones, peak levels were associated with early post-transplant declines in HvG clones. Allografts from individuals with graft-donor T cell macrochimerism displayed high graft-versus-host to host-versus-graft clonal ratios. The marrow of recipients harbored GvH clones, and ileum or blood showed some of them first.

CDR1 and CDR2 from the germline V gene are SGHRS and YFSETQ. The CDR3 has 16 residues. Losses at the gene ends were 3 bases for V and 3 bases for J; bases not matched to a gene: 11. Using immunoSEQ multiplex PCR, the repertoire was profiled, and TCRdb retains in-frame clones only, with some absent. The sample lists about 40,000 clones; about 90% were seen once. A word on this clone: Antigen: not known.

The sample here was PBMCs, taken 300 to 330 days after intestinal transplant. This receptor was obtained from a human patient who received an intestinal transplant, so some T cells may come from the graft donor. The J gene is TRBJ2-7, the V gene TRBV5-1; the match to TRBD2 covers 8 bases. CDR3 coding DNA: TGCGCCAGCAGCTGGGGGGGAGCGGGAGAGGGCTACGAGCAGTACTTC. Amino acid sequence: CASSWGGAGEGYEQYF.